This T cell receptor beta chain was found in a study of T cell repertoires in cytomegalovirus infection. Study as a whole: Evidence of both CMV infection and a matching HLA type came from public TCR beta signatures.

V lost 1 base and J 3 bases, leaving 11 bases between the germline ends. Looked up from germline, CDR1 is SGHRS and CDR2 is YFSETQ. The CDR3 spans 14 residues. As for this clonotype: The target antigen is unknown.

MiXCR was run by TCRdb on the reads, yielding one entry per CDR3 protein. The table records fewer than 250,000 distinct CDR3 sequences, about 12% of them present only once. Study outcomes and limitations: There were carriers of CMV plus the relevant HLA, and cumulative public TCR beta family frequency identified them. Dominant in the ex vivo response were TCR beta clonotypes restricted by HLA-C and specific for CMV.

Source material: PBMCs. The source is a human donor in good health (CMV status not recorded). Some clones in this sample may be carry-over from other donors' samples. The rearrangement uses TRBV5-1 and TRBJ2-7; D perhaps matches TRBD2 (5 bases). The CDR3 region has the DNA TGCGCCAGCAGCTTGAAAGAGGGCAGCTACGAGCAGTACTTC. It specifies CASSLKEGSYEQYF. The whole variable domain, remainder taken from reference TRBV5-1 and TRBJ2-7, is KAGVTQTPRYLIKTRGQQVTLSCSPISGHRSVSWYQQTPGQGLQFLFEYFSETQRNKGNFPGRFSGRQFSNSRSEMNVSTLELGDSALYLCASSLKEGSYEQYFGPGTRLTVT.